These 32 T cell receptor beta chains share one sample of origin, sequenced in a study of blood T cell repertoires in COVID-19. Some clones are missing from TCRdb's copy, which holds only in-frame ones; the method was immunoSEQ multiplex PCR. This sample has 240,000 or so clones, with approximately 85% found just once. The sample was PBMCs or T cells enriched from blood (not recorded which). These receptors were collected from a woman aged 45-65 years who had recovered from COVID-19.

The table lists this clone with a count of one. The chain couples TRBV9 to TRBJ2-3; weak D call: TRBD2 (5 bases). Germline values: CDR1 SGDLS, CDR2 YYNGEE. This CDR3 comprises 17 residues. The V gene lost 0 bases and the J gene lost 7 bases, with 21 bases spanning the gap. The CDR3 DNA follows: TGTGCCAGCAGCGTAGGGAAAACAGCGGCCCCCTCCAATACGCAGTATTTT. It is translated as CASSVGKTAAPSNTQYF.

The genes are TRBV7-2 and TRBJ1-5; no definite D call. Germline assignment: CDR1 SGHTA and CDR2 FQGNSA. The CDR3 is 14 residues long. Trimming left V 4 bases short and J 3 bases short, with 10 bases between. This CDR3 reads CASSSDSPNQPQHF. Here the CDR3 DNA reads TGTGCCAGCAGCTCTGACTCCCCCAATCAGCCCCAGCATTTT.

The CDR3 bases are TGTGCCATCAGTGAGGACTACAGGGAGAACACTGAAGCTTTCTTT. Residues: CAISEDYRENTEAFF. The chain links TRBV10-3 to TRBJ1-1; maybe TRBD1 (6 bases). Trimming stripped 2 bases from V and 1 base from J, with 11 bases between. CDR3 length: 15 amino acids. Germline lookup yields CDR1 ENHRY and CDR2 SYGVKD.

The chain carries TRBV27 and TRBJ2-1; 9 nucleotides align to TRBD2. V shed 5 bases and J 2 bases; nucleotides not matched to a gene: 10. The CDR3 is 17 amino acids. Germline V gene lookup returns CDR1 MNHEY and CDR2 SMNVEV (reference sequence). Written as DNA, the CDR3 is TGTGCCAGCAGTCCTCTAGCGGGACCCAGCCCCTACAATGAGCAGTTCTTC. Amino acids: CASSPLAGPSPYNEQFF.

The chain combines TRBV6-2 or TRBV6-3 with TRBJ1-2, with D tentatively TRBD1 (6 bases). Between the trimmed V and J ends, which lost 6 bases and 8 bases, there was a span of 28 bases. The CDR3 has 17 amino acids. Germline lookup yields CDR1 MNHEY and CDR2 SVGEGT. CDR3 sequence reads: CASSLPESGVAGKGYTF. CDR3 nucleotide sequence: TGTGCCAGCAGCCTACCGGAATCAGGGGTGGCTGGGAAGGGCTACACCTTC.

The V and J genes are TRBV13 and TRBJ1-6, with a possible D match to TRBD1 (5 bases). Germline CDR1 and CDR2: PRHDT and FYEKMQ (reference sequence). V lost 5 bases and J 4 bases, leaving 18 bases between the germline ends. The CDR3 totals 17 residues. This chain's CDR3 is CASSTPPTGEYNSPLHF. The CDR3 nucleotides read TGTGCCAGCAGCACCCCCCCAACAGGAGAATATAATTCACCCCTCCACTTT. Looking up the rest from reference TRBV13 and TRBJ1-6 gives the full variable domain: AAGVIQSPRHLIKEKRETATLKCYPIPRHDTVYWYQQGPGQDPQFLISFYEKMQSDKGSIPDRFSAQQFSDYHSELNMSSLELGDSALYFCASSTPPTGEYNSPLHFGNGTRLTVT.

This CDR3 reads CASSLTGRGYTF. CDR3 sequence (DNA): TGTGCCAGCAGCTTAACAGGGCGCGGCTACACCTTC. The chain uses TRBV13 and TRBJ1-2, with D tentatively TRBD1 (6 bases). The CDR3 totals 12 residues. Germline V gene lookup returns CDR1 PRHDT and CDR2 FYEKMQ (reference sequence). V was shortened by 2 bases and J by 8 bases, with 9 bases between the two germline ends. The full variable domain, its missing parts supplied by reference TRBV13 and TRBJ1-2, is AAGVIQSPRHLIKEKRETATLKCYPIPRHDTVYWYQQGPGQDPQFLISFYEKMQSDKGSIPDRFSAQQFSDYHSELNMSSLELGDSALYFCASSLTGRGYTFGSGTRLTVV.

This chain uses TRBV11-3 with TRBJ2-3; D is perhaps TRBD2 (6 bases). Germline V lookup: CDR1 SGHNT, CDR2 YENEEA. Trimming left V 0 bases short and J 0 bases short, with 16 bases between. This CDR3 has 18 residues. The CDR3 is CASSLDFRGAASTDTQYF. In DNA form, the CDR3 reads TGTGCCAGCAGCTTAGATTTTCGCGGGGCCGCTAGCACAGATACGCAGTATTTT.

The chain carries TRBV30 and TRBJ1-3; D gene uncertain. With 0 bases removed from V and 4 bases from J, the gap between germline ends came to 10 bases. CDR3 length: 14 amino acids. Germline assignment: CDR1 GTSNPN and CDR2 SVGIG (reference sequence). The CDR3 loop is CAWSVEERGNTIYF. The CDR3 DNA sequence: TGTGCCTGGAGTGTAGAGGAGAGAGGAAACACCATATATTTT.

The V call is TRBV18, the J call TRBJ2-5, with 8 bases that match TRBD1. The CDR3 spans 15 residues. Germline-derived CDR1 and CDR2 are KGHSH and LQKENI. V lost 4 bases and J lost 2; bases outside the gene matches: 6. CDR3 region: CASSRSNRGQETQYF. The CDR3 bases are TGTGCCAGCTCACGTTCGAACAGGGGGCAAGAGACCCAGTACTTC. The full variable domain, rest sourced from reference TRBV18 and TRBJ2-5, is NAGVMQNPRHLVRRRGQEARLRCSPMKGHSHVYWYRQLPEEGLKFMVYLQKENIIDESGMPKERFSAEFPKEGPSILRIQQVVRGDSAAYFCASSRSNRGQETQYFGPGTRLLVL.

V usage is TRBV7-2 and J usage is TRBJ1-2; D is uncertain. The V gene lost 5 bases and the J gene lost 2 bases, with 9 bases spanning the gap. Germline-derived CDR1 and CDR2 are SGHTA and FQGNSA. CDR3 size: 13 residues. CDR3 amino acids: CASSTQQNYGYTF. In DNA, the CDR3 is TGTGCCAGCAGCACACAGCAGAACTATGGCTACACCTTC.

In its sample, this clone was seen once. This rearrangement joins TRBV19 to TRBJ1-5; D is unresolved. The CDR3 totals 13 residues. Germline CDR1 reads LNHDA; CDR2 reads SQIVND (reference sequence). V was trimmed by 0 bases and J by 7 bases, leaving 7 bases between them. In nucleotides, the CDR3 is TGTGCCAGTAGTATAGACAGATGGCAGCCCCAGCATTTT. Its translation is CASSIDRWQPQHF.

CDR3 sequence reads: CASSEWGVYEQYF. The DNA of the CDR3 is TGTGCCAGCAGTGAGTGGGGGGTCTACGAGCAGTACTTC. V is TRBV25-1 and J is TRBJ2-7; TRBD2 is a possible D gene (6 bases). This CDR3 region has 13 residues. Germline CDR1 and CDR2: MGHDK and SYGVNS. Trimming left V 3 bases short and J 3 bases short, with 9 bases between.

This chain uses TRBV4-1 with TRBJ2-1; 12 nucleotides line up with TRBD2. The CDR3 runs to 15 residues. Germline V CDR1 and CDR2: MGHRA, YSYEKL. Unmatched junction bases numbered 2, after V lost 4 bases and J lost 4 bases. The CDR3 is CASSRLAGGYNEQFF. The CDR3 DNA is TGCGCCAGCAGCCGTCTAGCGGGGGGGTACAATGAGCAGTTCTTC.

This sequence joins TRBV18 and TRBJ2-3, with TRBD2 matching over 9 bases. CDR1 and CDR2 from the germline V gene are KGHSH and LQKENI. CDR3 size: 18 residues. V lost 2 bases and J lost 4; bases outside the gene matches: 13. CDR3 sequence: CASSPGWRGGNLPDTQYF. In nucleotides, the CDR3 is TGTGCCAGCTCACCAGGGTGGCGGGGGGGCAACCTCCCAGATACGCAGTATTTT.

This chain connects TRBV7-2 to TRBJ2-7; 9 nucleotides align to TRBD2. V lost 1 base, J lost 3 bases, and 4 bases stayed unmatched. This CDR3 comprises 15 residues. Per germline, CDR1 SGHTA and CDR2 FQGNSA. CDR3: CASSLGRGGNYEQYF. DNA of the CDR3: TGTGCCAGCAGCTTAGGGCGGGGGGGGAACTACGAGCAGTACTTC.

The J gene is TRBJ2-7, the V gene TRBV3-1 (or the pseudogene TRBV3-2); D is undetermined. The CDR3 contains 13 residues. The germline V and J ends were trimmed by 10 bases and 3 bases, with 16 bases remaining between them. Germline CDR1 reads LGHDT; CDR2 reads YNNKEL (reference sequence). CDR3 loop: CATPLTAGYEQYF. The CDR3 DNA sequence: TGTGCCACCCCCTTAACCGCCGGCTACGAGCAGTACTTC.

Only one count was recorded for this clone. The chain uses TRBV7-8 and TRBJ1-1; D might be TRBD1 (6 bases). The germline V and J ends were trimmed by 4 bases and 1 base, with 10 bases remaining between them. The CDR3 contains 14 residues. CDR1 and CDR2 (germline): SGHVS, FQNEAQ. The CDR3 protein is CASSSRTENTEAFF. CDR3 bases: TGTGCCAGCAGCTCGAGGACAGAGAACACTGAAGCTTTCTTT.

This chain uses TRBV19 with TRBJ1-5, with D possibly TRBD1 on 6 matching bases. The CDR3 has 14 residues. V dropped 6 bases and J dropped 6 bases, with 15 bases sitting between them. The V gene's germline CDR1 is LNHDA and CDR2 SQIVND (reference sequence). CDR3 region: CASRTTGTAQPQHF. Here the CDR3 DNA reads TGTGCCAGTAGGACTACAGGGACGGCTCAGCCCCAGCATTTT.

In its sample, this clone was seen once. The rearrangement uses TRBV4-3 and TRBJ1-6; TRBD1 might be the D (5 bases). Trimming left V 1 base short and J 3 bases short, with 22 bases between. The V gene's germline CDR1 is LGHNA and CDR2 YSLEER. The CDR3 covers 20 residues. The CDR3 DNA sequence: TGCGCCAGCAGCCAAGCCGAGGGACGTGTTGGGGGAGGCTATAATTCACCCCTCCACTTT. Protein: CASSQAEGRVGGGYNSPLHF.

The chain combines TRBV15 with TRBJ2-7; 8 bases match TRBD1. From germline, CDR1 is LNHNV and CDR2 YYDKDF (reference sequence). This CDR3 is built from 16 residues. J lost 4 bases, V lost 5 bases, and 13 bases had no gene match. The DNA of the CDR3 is TGTGCCACCAGCTTAGAGGTATTAGGACAGGGTTACGAGCAGTACTTC. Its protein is CATSLEVLGQGYEQYF.

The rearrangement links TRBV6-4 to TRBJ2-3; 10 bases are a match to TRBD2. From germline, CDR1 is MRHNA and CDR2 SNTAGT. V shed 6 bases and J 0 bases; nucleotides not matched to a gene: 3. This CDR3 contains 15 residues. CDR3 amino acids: CASRVAGGSTDTQYF. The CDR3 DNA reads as TGTGCCAGCAGAGTAGCGGGAGGTAGCACAGATACGCAGTATTTT.

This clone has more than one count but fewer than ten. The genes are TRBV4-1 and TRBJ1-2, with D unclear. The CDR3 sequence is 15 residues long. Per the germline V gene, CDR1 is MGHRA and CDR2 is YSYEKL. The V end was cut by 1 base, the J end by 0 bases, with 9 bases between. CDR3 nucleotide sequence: TGCGCCAGCAGCCAAGGGGCAGCTTCTAACTATGGCTACACCTTC. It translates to CASSQGAASNYGYTF.

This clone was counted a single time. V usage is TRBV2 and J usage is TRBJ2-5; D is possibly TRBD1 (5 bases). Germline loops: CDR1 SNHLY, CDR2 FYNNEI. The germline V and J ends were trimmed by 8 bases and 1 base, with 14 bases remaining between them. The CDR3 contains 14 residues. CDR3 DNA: TGTGCCAGCGCAACAGGTCCCTTCCAAGAGACCCAGTACTTC. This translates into CASATGPFQETQYF.

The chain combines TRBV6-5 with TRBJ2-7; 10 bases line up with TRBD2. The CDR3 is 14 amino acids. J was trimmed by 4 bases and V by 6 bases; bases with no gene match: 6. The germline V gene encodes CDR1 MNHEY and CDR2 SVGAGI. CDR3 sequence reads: CASRSSGSRYEQYF. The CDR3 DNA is TGTGCCAGCAGATCTAGCGGGAGTAGGTACGAGCAGTACTTC.

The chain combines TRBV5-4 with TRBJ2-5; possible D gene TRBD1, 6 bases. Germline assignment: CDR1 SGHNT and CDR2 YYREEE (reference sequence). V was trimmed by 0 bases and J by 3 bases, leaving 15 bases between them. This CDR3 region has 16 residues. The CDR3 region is CASSLDPRTAKETQYF. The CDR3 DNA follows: TGTGCCAGCAGCTTGGATCCTCGGACAGCAAAAGAGACCCAGTACTTC.

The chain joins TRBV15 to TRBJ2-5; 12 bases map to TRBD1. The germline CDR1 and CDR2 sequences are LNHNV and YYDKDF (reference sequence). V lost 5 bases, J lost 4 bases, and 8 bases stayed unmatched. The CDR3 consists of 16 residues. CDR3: CATSARDRGRLETQYF. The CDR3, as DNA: TGTGCCACCAGCGCCCGGGACAGGGGGCGCTTAGAGACCCAGTACTTC.

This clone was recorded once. The CDR3 sequence: CAISDPGTGEDGYTF. The CDR3 DNA is TGTGCCATCAGTGACCCCGGGACAGGGGAAGATGGCTACACCTTC. V gene TRBV10-3 combines with J gene TRBJ1-2; the match to TRBD1 covers 10 bases. The CDR3 spans 15 residues. Germline-derived CDR1 and CDR2 are ENHRY and SYGVKD. J gave up 6 bases and V 3 bases, and 7 bases lay outside the gene matches.

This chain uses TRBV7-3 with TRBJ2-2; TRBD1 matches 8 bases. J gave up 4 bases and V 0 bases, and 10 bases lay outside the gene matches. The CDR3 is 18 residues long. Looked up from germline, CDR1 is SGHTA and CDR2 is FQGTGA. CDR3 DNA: TGTGCCAGCAGCTTAACGCCCCAGACAGGGGTGAGCACCGGGGAGCTGTTTTTT. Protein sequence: CASSLTPQTGVSTGELFF.

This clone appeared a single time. The CDR3 DNA is TGTGCCAGCAGTGAATTGACGGGGAGCTCGTCACCCCTCCACTTT. It yields the protein CASSELTGSSSPLHF. J is TRBJ1-6 and V is TRBV25-1; D call uncertain. Germline V lookup: CDR1 MGHDK, CDR2 SYGVNS. V was cut by 1 base and J by 10 bases, with 14 bases left in between. CDR3 length: 15 residues.

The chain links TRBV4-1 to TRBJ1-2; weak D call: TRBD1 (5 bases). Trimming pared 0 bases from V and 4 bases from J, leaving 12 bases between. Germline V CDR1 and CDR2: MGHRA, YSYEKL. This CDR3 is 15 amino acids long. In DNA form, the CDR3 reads TGCGCCAGCAGCCAAGAACCGGGGGTTGTCTATGGCTACACCTTC. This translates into CASSQEPGVVYGYTF.

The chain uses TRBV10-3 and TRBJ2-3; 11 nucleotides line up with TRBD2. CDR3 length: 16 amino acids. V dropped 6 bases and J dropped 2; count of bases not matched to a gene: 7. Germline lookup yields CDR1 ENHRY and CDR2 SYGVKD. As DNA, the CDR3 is TGTGCCATCAGACAGACTAGCGGGGATGCCACAGATACGCAGTATTTT. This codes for CAIRQTSGDATDTQYF.